This TCR beta chain was recovered during a study of PD-1 blockade in classical Hodgkin lymphoma. Study results and caveats: Complete responders' diversity at baseline resembled that of newly diagnosed patients. The CD4+ diversity rise by C4D1 was clearest in complete responders.

J lost 3 bases, V lost 6 bases, and 14 bases had no gene match. The CDR3 loop spans 17 amino acids. Looked up from germline, CDR1 is MDHEN and CDR2 is SYDVKM. Note on this clone: What it binds is unknown.

Data came from immunoSEQ multiplex PCR; TCRdb stores just in-frame clones and leaves some out. The sample lists more than 90,000 clones, 80% to 90% occurring once. In every patient, relapse followed autologous stem cell transplantation, while exposure to brentuximab vedotin differed. The specimen was peripheral blood mononuclear cells (PBMCs), collected before the second cycle of nivolumab. The TCR sequence derives from a human donor with classical Hodgkin lymphoma. V gene TRBV28 combines with J gene TRBJ1-1, with 9 positions matching TRBD1. The CDR3 DNA is TGTGCCAGCAGCACTACAGGGGGCGCTTTTCGTTACACTGAAGCTTTCTTT. Translated: CASSTTGGAFRYTEAFF.